These 31 T cell receptor beta chains share one sample of origin, sequenced in a study of shared T cell receptors in the human thymus. Only in-frame clones appear in the TCRdb table, and some are missing; sequencing was by immunoSEQ multiplex PCR. In the table there are 450,000 to 650,000 clones, roughly 74% of which are singletons. A further study also used this sample, focusing on human thymus T cells.

The material sequenced was thymocytes. The receptors were sampled from a boy under two years old with a congenital heart defect.

The V and J genes are TRBV29-1 and TRBJ2-1; 8 nucleotides line up with TRBD1. The junction had 9 bases not matched to a gene; V was cut back by 7 bases and J by 4 bases. Germline assignment: CDR1 SQVTM and CDR2 ANQGSEA. The length of the CDR3 is 14 residues. In DNA, the CDR3 is TGCAGCGCCCTGGACAGGGATCCTTACAATGAGCAGTTCTTC. It translates to CSALDRDPYNEQFF.

This rearrangement joins TRBV6-4 to TRBJ2-7; 13 bases are shared with TRBD2. The CDR3 is 15 amino acids. The germline V gene encodes CDR1 MRHNA and CDR2 SNTAGT. The junction had 7 bases not matched to a gene; V was cut back by 4 bases and J by 7 bases. DNA for the CDR3: TGTGCCAGCAGTGCAGGACTAGCGGGAGTCGAAGAGCAGTACTTC. Encoded protein: CASSAGLAGVEEQYF.

This clone came up a few times. This sequence joins TRBV4-2 and TRBJ2-2; no clear D. V was trimmed by 1 base and J by 4 bases, leaving 7 bases between them. This CDR3 is built from 14 residues. The germline CDR1 and CDR2 sequences are LGHNA and YNFKEQ. The chain's CDR3 is CASSQGPPTGELFF. The CDR3 DNA sequence: TGTGCCAGCAGCCAAGGTCCTCCCACCGGGGAGCTGTTTTTT.

Here the CDR3 DNA reads TGTGCCAGCAATCCAAGACTCGGTCCAGATACGCAGTATTTT. Its translation is CASNPRLGPDTQYF. The V and J genes are TRBV6-5 and TRBJ2-3; D is uncertain. The ends were cut back, 7 bases at V and 4 bases at J, with 15 bases in the middle. This CDR3 comprises 14 residues. CDR1 and CDR2 from the germline V gene are MNHEY and SVGAGI.

The V gene is TRBV30, the J gene TRBJ2-1, with D maybe TRBD1 (6 bases). Germline CDR1 GTSNPN, CDR2 SVGIG (reference sequence). The CDR3 loop spans 13 amino acids. V lost 0 bases and J 8 bases, leaving 11 bases between the germline ends. The chain's CDR3 is CAWSVGQLDEQFF. Here the CDR3 DNA reads TGTGCCTGGAGTGTCGGACAGCTCGATGAGCAGTTCTTC.

The V call is TRBV15, the J call TRBJ2-1; 7 positions agree with TRBD2. Losses at the gene ends were 8 bases for V and 0 bases for J; bases not matched to a gene: 16. The CDR3 length is 18 residues. Looked up from germline, CDR1 is LNHNV and CDR2 is YYDKDF (reference sequence). As DNA, the CDR3 is TGTGCCACCGGGGGAGGCGGGAGCGTTCTCAGCTCCTACAATGAGCAGTTCTTC. This gives the protein CATGGGGSVLSSYNEQFF.

The chain joins TRBV21-1 to TRBJ1-5; TRBD1, as called in the table, went unchecked against the DNA. TRBV21-1 is deemed a pseudogene. The CDR3 totals 15 residues. The CDR3 DNA follows: TGTGCCAGCAGCGGCCGGACAGGGGAGGGTCAGCCCCAGCATTTT. Protein product: CASSGRTGEGQPQHF.

The CDR3 DNA sequence: TGTGCCAGCAGCGTTCGGACAGACTCCTACGAGCAGTACTTC. It encodes CASSVRTDSYEQYF. The chain has TRBV2 and TRBJ2-7; the D gene is possibly TRBD1 (6 bases). The CDR3 extends over 14 amino acids. CDR1 is SNHLY, CDR2 FYNNEI, per germline. V gave up 6 bases and J gave up 0 bases, with 12 bases separating them. Filled out from reference TRBV2 and TRBJ2-7, the complete variable domain reads EPEVTQTPSHQVTQMGQEVILRCVPISNHLYFYWYRQILGQKVEFLVSFYNNEISEKSEIFDDQFSVERPDGSNFTLKIRSTKLEDSAMYFCASSVRTDSYEQYFGPGTRLTVT.

This clone was counted a single time. This sequence joins TRBV20-1 and TRBJ1-2; perhaps TRBD1 as D (5 bases). The CDR3 loop spans 11 amino acids. Germline lookup yields CDR1 DFQATT and CDR2 SNEGSKA (reference sequence). Trimming cost V 6 bases and J 5 bases, with 10 bases left between them. CDR3 sequence: CSAPGRYGYTF. The CDR3 DNA is TGCAGTGCCCCAGGGAGGTATGGCTACACCTTC.

This sequence joins TRBV30 and TRBJ2-7; maybe TRBD1 (6 bases). In germline, CDR1 is GTSNPN, CDR2 SVGIG (reference sequence). This CDR3 has 15 amino acids. The germline V and J ends were trimmed by 2 bases and 1 base, with 15 bases remaining between them. The CDR3 DNA sequence: TGTGCCTGGAGTACGGGCCAGGGGCCTTCCTACGAGCAGTACTTC. Residues: CAWSTGQGPSYEQYF. Full variable domain (outside the CDR3, taken from reference TRBV30 and TRBJ2-7): SQTIHQWPATLVQPVGSPLSLECTVEGTSNPNLYWYRQAAGRGLQLLFYSVGIGQISSEVPQNLSASRPQDRQFILSSKKLLLSDSGFYLCAWSTGQGPSYEQYFGPGTRLTVT.

The chain is built from TRBV10-3 and TRBJ2-3, with D perhaps matching TRBD1 (6 bases). The CDR3 consists of 12 residues. V was trimmed by 0 bases and J by 14 bases, leaving 12 bases between them. Germline assignment: CDR1 ENHRY and CDR2 SYGVKD. CDR3 in DNA: TGTGCCATCAGTGAGTCTCAGGGGTCGTGGTATTTT. Protein product: CAISESQGSWYF.

This clone was observed a single time. The rearrangement links TRBV19 to TRBJ2-1; D unclear. Between the trimmed V and J ends, which lost 7 bases and 7 bases, there was a span of 17 bases. The CDR3 extends over 14 amino acids. From germline, CDR1 is LNHDA and CDR2 SQIVND (reference sequence). The CDR3 loop is CASNHGVGGNEQFF. As DNA, the CDR3 is TGTGCCAGTAACCACGGAGTAGGTGGTAATGAGCAGTTCTTC.

This clone was seen only a few times. V gene TRBV30 combines with J gene TRBJ1-6; no reliable D call. With 0 bases removed from V and 0 bases from J, the gap between germline ends came to 15 bases. The CDR3 sequence is 18 residues long. Germline-derived CDR1 and CDR2 are GTSNPN and SVGIG (reference sequence). CDR3 sequence reads: CAWSVGGFESSYNSPLHF. For the CDR3, the DNA is TGTGCCTGGAGTGTGGGAGGCTTCGAAAGCTCCTATAATTCACCCCTCCACTTT.

The V and J genes are TRBV10-3 and TRBJ2-7, with TRBD2 matching over 10 bases. V trimming: 5 bases; J trimming: 1 base; junction bases outside the gene matches: 8. CDR1 and CDR2 from the germline V gene are ENHRY and SYGVKD. The CDR3 is made up of 16 amino acids. The CDR3 region is CAISRRTSGVSYEQYF. The CDR3 nucleotides are TGTGCCATCAGTAGACGGACTAGCGGTGTTTCCTACGAGCAGTACTTC.

The J gene is TRBJ1-2, the V gene TRBV11-2; D might be TRBD1 (5 bases). V lost 5 bases, J lost 8 bases, and 18 bases lay in between. Germline values: CDR1 SGHAT, CDR2 FQNNGV. CDR3 size: 14 residues. CDR3 region: CASSQSRGLDGYTF. The CDR3 bases are TGTGCCAGCAGCCAGTCGCGGGGGTTGGACGGCTACACCTTC.

The gene calls are TRBV7-7 and TRBJ2-2; 8 bases align to TRBD2. V shed 1 base and J 0 bases; nucleotides not matched to a gene: 10. This CDR3 comprises 19 residues. CDR1 and CDR2 from the germline V gene are SSHAT and FNYEAQ (reference sequence). CDR3 residues: CASSLVDAAGGPNTGELFF. CDR3 DNA sequence: TGTGCCAGCAGCTTAGTTGATGCGGCGGGAGGCCCGAACACCGGGGAGCTGTTTTTT.

The J gene is TRBJ1-2, the V gene TRBV4-3; D is perhaps TRBD1 (5 bases). CDR3 size: 14 residues. Germline CDR1 LGHNA, CDR2 YSLEER. With 7 bases removed from V and 4 bases from J, the gap between germline ends came to 16 bases. The CDR3 bases are TGCGCCAGCACCTCTTATCAGGGTCCCTATGGCTACACCTTC. Amino acids: CASTSYQGPYGYTF.

This rearrangement joins TRBV28 to TRBJ1-5; maybe TRBD1 (5 bases). V lost 8 bases to trimming and J lost 0 bases, with 5 bases between them. Germline-derived CDR1 and CDR2 are MDHEN and SYDVKM. This CDR3 is 12 amino acids long. The CDR3 is CASGHSNQPQHF. The CDR3 DNA reads TGTGCCAGCGGACATAGCAATCAGCCCCAGCATTTT.

Only one count was recorded for this clone. The chain has TRBV15 and TRBJ1-5; 7 bases agree with TRBD1. The CDR3 has 14 residues. Germline V lookup: CDR1 LNHNV, CDR2 YYDKDF (reference sequence). Trimming at V came to 3 bases and at J to 4 bases, leaving 3 bases not matched to a gene. The CDR3 sequence: CATSRGQLNQPQHF. In DNA form, the CDR3 reads TGTGCCACCAGCAGGGGACAGCTTAATCAGCCCCAGCATTTT.

This chain joins TRBV7-8 and TRBJ2-7, with D uncertain. Trimming removed 2 bases from V and 8 bases from J, with 10 bases in between. The germline CDR1 and CDR2 sequences are SGHVS and FQNEAQ. CDR3 length equals 12 residues. DNA of the CDR3: TGTGCCAGCAGCTTATTTCAGGTGCAGCAGTACTTC. As protein: CASSLFQVQQYF.

The chain recombines TRBV27 with TRBJ2-5; D may be TRBD1 (6 bases). The CDR3 spans 15 residues. V was trimmed by 5 bases and J by 2 bases, leaving 15 bases between them. Germline CDR1 MNHEY, CDR2 SMNVEV (reference sequence). The chain's CDR3 is CASSPFRGPQETQYF. The CDR3 nucleotides read TGTGCCAGCAGTCCATTCAGGGGACCTCAAGAGACCCAGTACTTC.

V is TRBV7-8 and J is TRBJ2-7; tentative D call: TRBD1 (6 bases). The CDR3 contains 19 residues. The germline V gene encodes CDR1 SGHVS and CDR2 FQNEAQ. V lost 1 base, J lost 5 bases, and 27 bases lay in between. The CDR3 coding sequence is TGTGCCAGCAGCTTAGTCTCCCTCTACTTGACAGGACGTCCGGACGAGCAGTACTTC. Translated: CASSLVSLYLTGRPDEQYF.

The V call is TRBV6-1, the J call TRBJ1-1; D unresolved. Germline V lookup: CDR1 MNHNS, CDR2 SASEGT. V was cut by 4 bases and J by 5 bases, with 14 bases left in between. The CDR3 consists of 14 residues. CDR3 region: CASSGRSGGTEAFF. CDR3 nucleotides: TGTGCCAGCAGTGGACGGTCGGGTGGAACTGAAGCTTTCTTT.

The chain is built from TRBV11-2 and TRBJ2-7; D may be TRBD2 (5 bases). The CDR3 contains 13 residues. In germline, CDR1 is SGHAT, CDR2 FQNNGV. Trimming stripped 5 bases from V and 6 bases from J, with 14 bases between. CDR3 sequence: CASSEGHSVEQYF. CDR3 DNA: TGTGCCAGCAGCGAGGGCCACTCGGTCGAGCAGTACTTC.

This chain uses TRBV7-3 with TRBJ2-3; D gene uncertain. CDR1 is SGHTA and CDR2 is FQGTGA in the germline V gene. Between the trimmed V and J ends, which lost 6 bases and 0 bases, there was a span of 13 bases. The CDR3 spans 15 residues. The CDR3 DNA sequence: TGTGCCAGCAGATCTGCGAAGAATAGCACAGATACGCAGTATTTT. This sequence encodes CASRSAKNSTDTQYF.

The chain combines TRBV30 with TRBJ2-7; TRBD2 matches at 8 bases. This CDR3 is built from 15 residues. V shed 4 bases and J 5 bases; nucleotides not matched to a gene: 13. Germline V gene lookup returns CDR1 GTSNPN and CDR2 SVGIG (reference sequence). The CDR3 nucleotides are TGTGCCTGGACCACCGCTCGGACTAGCAGCCACGAGCAGTACTTC. Translated, it gives CAWTTARTSSHEQYF.

This chain uses TRBV29-1 with TRBJ2-1, with 9 bases aligning to TRBD1. J was trimmed by 8 bases and V by 7 bases; bases with no gene match: 12. The CDR3 runs 14 residues. The V gene's germline CDR1 is SQVTM and CDR2 ANQGSEA. CDR3 region: CSAGDRAQFDEQFF. DNA of the CDR3: TGCAGCGCCGGGGACAGGGCGCAGTTCGATGAGCAGTTCTTC.

The chain carries TRBV30 and TRBJ2-1, with 9 nucleotides matching TRBD2. The V segment lost 2 bases and the J segment 1 base; nucleotides outside the gene matches: 6. CDR1 GTSNPN and CDR2 SVGIG come from the germline V gene (reference sequence). The CDR3 is 16 residues long. The CDR3 nucleotides read TGTGCCTGGAGTAAAAGGACTAGCGTGTCCTACAATGAGCAGTTCTTC. Its translation: CAWSKRTSVSYNEQFF.

The chain combines TRBV29-1 with TRBJ2-1, with 10 positions matching TRBD2. The CDR3 runs to 14 residues. Looked up from germline, CDR1 is SQVTM and CDR2 is ANQGSEA. J was trimmed by 7 bases and V by 4 bases; bases with no gene match: 7. CDR3 bases: TGCAGCGTTGTCGGGACTAGCGAGCGAAATGAGCAGTTCTTC. It yields the protein CSVVGTSERNEQFF.

The V gene is TRBV5-6, the J gene TRBJ2-3, with 9 bases lining up with TRBD1. The CDR3 sequence is 17 residues long. The J segment lost 4 bases and the V segment lost 3 bases, leaving 12 bases of the junction unmatched. CDR1 is SGHDT and CDR2 is YYEEEE in the germline V gene. CDR3 sequence: CASSSETGTGSSDTQYF. The CDR3 coding sequence is TGTGCCAGCAGCTCGGAAACCGGGACAGGGAGTTCAGATACGCAGTATTTT.

The rearrangement joins TRBV4-3 to TRBJ1-5; D is perhaps TRBD1 (5 bases). V lost 0 bases and J 7 bases, leaving 16 bases between the germline ends. Germline CDR1 and CDR2: LGHNA and YSLEER. This CDR3 has 16 residues. The CDR3 coding sequence is TGCGCCAGCAGCCAAGATCGCAGGGAGGCGGAACAGCCCCAGCATTTT. Translated: CASSQDRREAEQPQHF.